Listed here are 31 T cell receptor beta chains from one sample, sequenced in a study of blood T cell repertoires in COVID-19. Measured with immunoSEQ multiplex PCR; TCRdb has only the in-frame clones, and not every one. The table records about 140,000 clones, 88% of them present only once. The sample comprised peripheral blood. The receptors were sampled from a human donor with COVID-19, enrolled during active disease. The donor label of this sample is uncertain.

The table lists this clone with a count of one. This sequence joins TRBV6-5 and TRBJ2-1; TRBD2 matches at 10 bases. Germline CDR1 and CDR2: MNHEY and SVGAGI. This CDR3 comprises 15 residues. With 6 bases clipped from V and 4 bases from J, the junction kept 6 bases outside the gene matches. In nucleotides, the CDR3 is TGTGCCAGCAGAGTTACTAGCGGGGAATACAATGAGCAGTTCTTC. Translating gives CASRVTSGEYNEQFF.

The chain uses TRBV29-1 and TRBJ2-1; 12 nucleotides agree with TRBD2. With V trimmed by 0 bases and J by 8 bases, 5 bases remained unmatched. The CDR3 is 15 residues long. Germline CDR1 and CDR2: SQVTM and ANQGSEA. CDR3 residues: CSVEEATSGSDEQFF. CDR3 DNA sequence: TGCAGCGTTGAAGAGGCGACTAGCGGGAGTGATGAGCAGTTCTTC.

The rearrangement uses TRBV7-9 and TRBJ1-4; D perhaps matches TRBD1 (5 bases). The CDR3 contains 17 residues. The germline gives CDR1 SEHNR, CDR2 FQNEAQ (reference sequence). V dropped 5 bases and J dropped 3 bases, with 19 bases sitting between them. The CDR3 reads CASSHNKGGGSNEKLFF. DNA of the CDR3: TGTGCCAGCAGCCACAACAAAGGCGGGGGGTCTAATGAAAAACTGTTTTTT.

This clone appeared a single time. The chain recombines TRBV20-1 with TRBJ2-1; D gene unclear. The CDR3 is 11 amino acids. With 6 bases removed from V and 6 bases from J, the gap between germline ends came to 9 bases. Germline V gene data show CDR1 as DFQATT and CDR2 as SNEGSKA (reference sequence). The CDR3 loop is CSAPLSNEQFF. CDR3 sequence (DNA): TGCAGTGCCCCACTTAGCAATGAGCAGTTCTTC.

Written as DNA, the CDR3 is TGCGCCAGCAGCCAACTTATAGTGGACAGACCTAACTATGGCTACACCTTC. Translation: CASSQLIVDRPNYGYTF. This chain connects TRBV4-1 to TRBJ1-2; D is perhaps TRBD1 (6 bases). Germline V gene lookup returns CDR1 MGHRA and CDR2 YSYEKL. Trimming cost V 2 bases and J 0 bases, with 16 bases left between them. The length of the CDR3 is 17 residues.

The chain employs TRBV4-1 and TRBJ2-7, with 10 bases identical to TRBD1. With V trimmed by 3 bases and J by 5 bases, 7 bases remained unmatched. Germline V gene sequence: CDR1 MGHRA, CDR2 YSYEKL. The CDR3 length is 15 residues. CDR3 loop: CASSHTGTGVHEQYF. In DNA, the CDR3 is TGCGCCAGCAGCCATACCGGGACAGGGGTACACGAGCAGTACTTC.

The rearrangement links TRBV3-1 (or the pseudogene TRBV3-2) to TRBJ1-3; D gene unclear. This CDR3 region has 15 residues. Trimming pared 0 bases from V and 3 bases from J, leaving 9 bases between. The V gene's germline CDR1 is LGHDT and CDR2 YNNKEL (reference sequence). CDR3 amino acids: CASSQERGGGNTIYF. CDR3 bases: TGTGCCAGCAGCCAAGAAAGAGGCGGTGGAAACACCATATATTTT.

As DNA, the CDR3 is TGTGCCAGCAGCTCACAATCGTCGGGACTTTCTGGCTACACCTTC. It encodes CASSSQSSGLSGYTF. The chain recombines TRBV7-2 with TRBJ1-2; TRBD1 is a possible D gene (5 bases). Germline assignment: CDR1 SGHTA and CDR2 FQGNSA. The CDR3 totals 15 residues. V dropped 4 bases and J dropped 7 bases, with 19 bases sitting between them. Based on the CDR3 plus reference TRBV7-2 and TRBJ1-2, the full variable domain is GAGVSQSPSNKVTEKGKDVELRCDPISGHTALYWYRQSLGQGLEFLIYFQGNSAPDKSGLPSDRFSAERTGGSVSTLTIQRTQQEDSAVYLCASSSQSSGLSGYTFGSGTRLTVV.

The chain links TRBV3-1 (or the pseudogene TRBV3-2) to TRBJ2-3; possibly TRBD2 for D (6 bases). Germline CDR1 reads LGHDT; CDR2 reads YNNKEL (reference sequence). V lost 7 bases and J 0 bases, leaving 17 bases between the germline ends. The CDR3 length is 16 residues. CDR3 region: CASTYSGAPSTDTQYF. For the CDR3, the DNA is TGTGCCAGCACCTACTCGGGAGCCCCTAGCACAGATACGCAGTATTTT.

The chain couples TRBV7-3 to TRBJ2-7; D might be TRBD1 (6 bases). This CDR3 is built from 15 residues. Looked up from germline, CDR1 is SGHTA and CDR2 is FQGTGA. Trimming stripped 2 bases from V and 0 bases from J, with 11 bases between. DNA of the CDR3: TGTGCCAGCAGCTTACGAGGGGGAGACTCCTACGAGCAGTACTTC. It codes for CASSLRGGDSYEQYF.

The V gene is TRBV5-1, the J gene TRBJ2-3, with a weak D call TRBD2 (7 bases). Between the trimmed V and J ends, which lost 4 bases and 0 bases, there was a span of 21 bases. This CDR3 spans 18 amino acids. Germline V gene lookup returns CDR1 SGHRS and CDR2 YFSETQ. The CDR3 sequence: CASSGTGGGFTSTDTQYF. In DNA, the CDR3 is TGCGCCAGCAGCGGGACGGGGGGCGGATTCACTAGCACAGATACGCAGTATTTT.

Here the CDR3 reads CASTPREGGRTGELFF. CDR3 coding DNA: TGTGCCAGCACCCCTAGGGAGGGGGGGAGGACCGGGGAGCTGTTTTTT. The chain combines TRBV3-1 (or the pseudogene TRBV3-2) with TRBJ2-2; possibly TRBD2 for D (7 bases). Germline assignment: CDR1 LGHDT and CDR2 YNNKEL (reference sequence). The V end was cut by 7 bases, the J end by 5 bases, with 20 bases between. The CDR3 spans 16 residues.

The rearrangement joins TRBV7-9 to TRBJ1-3; D is undetermined. This CDR3 contains 15 residues. Per germline, CDR1 SEHNR and CDR2 FQNEAQ (reference sequence). V was cut by 1 base and J by 2 bases, with 9 bases left in between. The CDR3 protein is CASSLDVTTGNTIYF. For the CDR3, the DNA is TGTGCCAGCAGCTTAGATGTGACAACTGGAAACACCATATATTTT.

The J gene is TRBJ1-2, the V gene TRBV6-1; a possible D gene is TRBD1 (6 bases). The CDR3 extends over 19 amino acids. Germline lookup yields CDR1 MNHNS and CDR2 SASEGT. V lost 3 bases and J 7 bases, leaving 30 bases between the germline ends. The CDR3: CASSDRGRGVAGQSSGYTF. The DNA for the CDR3 is TGTGCCAGCAGTGATCGAGGGAGAGGGGTGGCCGGACAGTCGAGTGGCTACACCTTC.

The chain carries TRBV27 and TRBJ1-4, with 7 bases aligning to TRBD1. J was trimmed by 7 bases and V by 5 bases; bases with no gene match: 10. The CDR3 has 15 residues. The germline CDR1 and CDR2 sequences are MNHEY and SMNVEV (reference sequence). In DNA form, the CDR3 reads TGTGCCAGCAGTAGGGACAGAACGCGGGGTGAAAAACTGTTTTTT. Amino acid sequence: CASSRDRTRGEKLFF. The full variable domain, completed using reference TRBV27 and TRBJ1-4, is EAQVTQNPRYLITVTGKKLTVTCSQNMNHEYMSWYRQDPGLGLRQIYYSMNVEVTDKGDVPEGYKVSRKEKRNFPLILESPSPNQTSLYFCASSRDRTRGEKLFFGSGTQLSVL.

The chain uses TRBV5-1 and TRBJ1-1, with 10 bases identical to TRBD1. V was clipped by 3 bases and J by 5 bases; unmatched bases: 1. The CDR3 length is 13 residues. Germline CDR1 and CDR2: SGHRS and YFSETQ. CDR3 in DNA: TGCGCCAGCAGCTCGGGACAGGGGACTGAAGCTTTCTTT. It encodes CASSSGQGTEAFF.

This chain links TRBV12-5 with TRBJ1-1; no firm D call. The germline CDR1 and CDR2 sequences are LGHNT and FRNRAP. Trimming shortened V by 4 bases and J by 6 bases, and 12 bases separated the two germline ends. This CDR3 has 13 amino acids. CDR3 sequence (DNA): TGTGCTAGTGGTTCGCCGGGGAGCGCTGAAGCTTTCTTT. Encoded protein: CASGSPGSAEAFF.

The chain has TRBV7-9 and TRBJ1-5; D is perhaps TRBD1 (5 bases). Between the trimmed V and J ends, which lost 3 bases and 10 bases, there was a span of 10 bases. There are 12 residues in the CDR3. The V gene's germline CDR1 is SEHNR and CDR2 FQNEAQ (reference sequence). The CDR3 sequence: CASSFDGGPQHF. CDR3 nucleotide sequence: TGTGCCAGCAGCTTCGACGGGGGTCCCCAGCATTTT. Looking up the rest from reference TRBV7-9 and TRBJ1-5 gives the full variable domain: DTGVSQNPRHKITKRGQNVTFRCDPISEHNRLYWYRQTLGQGPEFLTYFQNEAQLEKSRLLSDRFSAERPKGSFSTLEIQRTEQGDSAMYLCASSFDGGPQHFGDGTRLSIL.

J is TRBJ1-6 and V is TRBV6-5; 7 positions agree with TRBD1. Germline V gene lookup returns CDR1 MNHEY and CDR2 SVGAGI. V shed 5 bases, J shed 7 bases, and the junction held 8 bases outside the gene matches. The CDR3 runs to 15 residues. The CDR3 is CASSLRDSSNSPLHF. The CDR3 DNA reads TGTGCCAGCAGTCTCCGGGACAGCAGCAATTCACCCCTCCACTTT.

This clone was counted once. V is TRBV6-6 and J is TRBJ1-4, with 7 bases identical to TRBD1. The length of the CDR3 is 13 residues. The germline V gene encodes CDR1 MNHNY and CDR2 SVGAGI (reference sequence). The V gene end was trimmed by 5 bases and the J gene end by 10 bases; junction bases not matched to a gene: 7. CDR3 bases: TGTGCCAGCAGTGACCGGGACAGTGGAAAACTGTTTTTT. Amino acid sequence: CASSDRDSGKLFF.

The chain links TRBV10-3 to TRBJ1-1; 7 nucleotides match TRBD1. Looked up from germline, CDR1 is ENHRY and CDR2 is SYGVKD. Trimming cost V 10 bases and J 2 bases; bases outside gene matches: 7. This CDR3 contains 13 residues. The CDR3 spells CATGQAFNTEAFF. CDR3 nucleotides: TGTGCCACCGGACAGGCCTTTAACACTGAAGCTTTCTTT.

The J gene is TRBJ1-1, the V gene TRBV7-3; 8 bases align to TRBD1. The length of the CDR3 is 15 residues. Germline V gene lookup returns CDR1 SGHTA and CDR2 FQGTGA. With 5 bases clipped from V and 11 bases from J, the junction kept 16 bases outside the gene matches. The CDR3 here is CASSPHGGQVGGAFF. The CDR3 nucleotides are TGTGCCAGCAGCCCCCACGGGGGACAGGTTGGGGGGGCTTTCTTT. Using reference TRBV7-3 and TRBJ1-1 for the parts outside the CDR3, the full variable domain is GAGVSQTPSNKVTEKGKYVELRCDPISGHTALYWYRQSLGQGPEFLIYFQGTGAADDSGLPNDRFFAVRPEGSVSTLKIQRTERGDSAVYLCASSPHGGQVGGAFFGQGTRLTVV.

The chain uses TRBV11-2 and TRBJ1-4; 8 positions match TRBD1. The junction had 9 bases not matched to a gene; V was cut back by 5 bases and J by 4 bases. CDR3 length: 16 residues. Germline CDR1 SGHAT, CDR2 FQNNGV. This CDR3 reads CASSKEDRAFNEKLFF. CDR3 bases: TGTGCCAGCAGCAAAGAGGACAGGGCTTTTAATGAAAAACTGTTTTTT.

V gene TRBV29-1 combines with J gene TRBJ1-1; 9 bases are shared with TRBD1. V shed 7 bases, J shed 3 bases, and the junction held 9 bases outside the gene matches. From germline, CDR1 is SQVTM and CDR2 ANQGSEA. This CDR3 is built from 14 residues. CDR3 residues: CSAELRTGDTEAFF. The DNA of the CDR3 is TGCAGCGCCGAGCTCCGGACAGGGGACACTGAAGCTTTCTTT.

A few counts support this clone. This chain joins TRBV18 and TRBJ1-6; D unresolved. Germline CDR1 KGHSH, CDR2 LQKENI. V lost 3 bases and J lost 8, with 5 bases in between. The CDR3 has 12 residues. In DNA, the CDR3 is TGTGCCAGCTCACCGAGTGATTCACCCCTCCACTTT. It translates to CASSPSDSPLHF.

This clone has a handful of counts. The J gene is TRBJ1-2, the V gene TRBV4-2, with TRBD1 matching 7 bases. Germline V gene data show CDR1 as LGHNA and CDR2 as YNFKEQ. V lost 2 bases to trimming and J lost 5 bases; unmatched junction nucleotides: 8. This CDR3 contains 15 residues. CDR3 amino acids: CASSQTTGTEYGYTF. Here the CDR3 DNA reads TGTGCCAGCAGCCAAACTACCGGGACAGAGTATGGCTACACCTTC.

The sample holds one count of this clone. This chain uses TRBV5-1 with TRBJ2-7, with D perhaps matching TRBD1 (7 bases). The CDR3 length is 13 residues. Per the germline V gene, CDR1 is SGHRS and CDR2 is YFSETQ. With 7 bases removed from V and 6 bases from J, the gap between germline ends came to 17 bases. CDR3 bases: TGCGCCAGCTCCGCAGGGGGGTCGTTCGAGCAGTACTTC. It encodes CASSAGGSFEQYF.

This chain joins TRBV9 and TRBJ2-6; 8 nucleotides line up with TRBD2. Germline loops: CDR1 SGDLS, CDR2 YYNGEE. The CDR3 extends over 16 amino acids. V shed 2 bases and J 2 bases; nucleotides not matched to a gene: 3. The CDR3 coding sequence is TGTGCCAGCAGCGTCGGGGGGGCAGCTGGGGCCAACGTCCTGACTTTC. Its protein product is CASSVGGAAGANVLTF. The variable domain in full, with the rest retrieved from reference TRBV9 and TRBJ2-6, is DSGVTQTPKHLITATGQRVTLRCSPRSGDLSVYWYQQSLDQGLQFLIQYYNGEERAKGNILERFSAQQFPDLHSELNLSSLELGDSALYFCASSVGGAAGANVLTFGAGSRLTVL.

This clone was seen just once. The chain uses TRBV3-1 (or the pseudogene TRBV3-2) and TRBJ2-5; 8 nucleotides match TRBD2. With 7 bases clipped from V and 5 bases from J, the junction kept 6 bases outside the gene matches. The CDR3 runs to 13 residues. Germline V CDR1 and CDR2: LGHDT, YNNKEL (reference sequence). The CDR3 nucleotides read TGTGCCAGCAACGGGGGGGAGTGGGAGACCCAGTACTTC. Protein product: CASNGGEWETQYF.

The chain couples TRBV28 to TRBJ2-5; 7 bases agree with TRBD2. CDR3 length: 16 amino acids. In germline, CDR1 is MDHEN, CDR2 SYDVKM. Trimming removed 3 bases from V and 1 base from J; junction bases left unmatched: 8. The CDR3 coding sequence is TGTGCCAGCAGTTTCCACCCCGCGGGGGTCCAAGAGACCCAGTACTTC. Protein sequence: CASSFHPAGVQETQYF.

The chain recombines TRBV19 with TRBJ1-1; D is unclear. CDR3 length: 13 amino acids. Trimming stripped 6 bases from V and 4 bases from J, with 12 bases between. Germline V gene sequence: CDR1 LNHDA, CDR2 SQIVND (reference sequence). CDR3 sequence (DNA): TGTGCCAGTAGCATCGAGGTAATCACTGAAGCTTTCTTT. Translation: CASSIEVITEAFF. Drawing the rest from reference TRBV19 and TRBJ1-1, the complete variable domain is DGGITQSPKYLFRKEGQNVTLSCEQNLNHDAMYWYRQDPGQGLRLIYYSQIVNDFQKGDIAEGYSVSREKKESFPLTVTSAQKNPTAFYLCASSIEVITEAFFGQGTRLTVV.